This T cell receptor beta chain was recorded in a study of OX40 agonist ivuxolimab in advanced cancers. Points from the study as a whole: The expanded peripheral T cells' antigen specificity was not determined.

V lost 6 bases, J lost 1 base, and 12 bases lay in between. Germline assignment: CDR1 MNHNY and CDR2 SVGAGI (reference sequence). The CDR3 sequence is 14 residues long. TCRdb keeps only in-frame clones here, not all; method: immunoSEQ multiplex PCR. Of tens of thousands of clones detected, almost 90% appear once; the ten largest clones hold 0.7% to 1%. Patients with autoimmune history or systemic immunosuppression were excluded. In the case of this clone: Antigen: not known.

The chain links TRBV6-6 to TRBJ1-2; TRBD1 is a possible D gene (6 bases). The source of this sequence is an adult with an advanced solid tumor such as melanoma, head and neck, liver or kidney cancer. The source was CD4+ or CD8+ T cells sorted from blood, collected in a trial of the OX40 agonist ivuxolimab. CDR3 coding DNA: TGTGCCAGCAGCCGAGGACAGTATAACTATGGCTACACCTTC. This translates into CASSRGQYNYGYTF.